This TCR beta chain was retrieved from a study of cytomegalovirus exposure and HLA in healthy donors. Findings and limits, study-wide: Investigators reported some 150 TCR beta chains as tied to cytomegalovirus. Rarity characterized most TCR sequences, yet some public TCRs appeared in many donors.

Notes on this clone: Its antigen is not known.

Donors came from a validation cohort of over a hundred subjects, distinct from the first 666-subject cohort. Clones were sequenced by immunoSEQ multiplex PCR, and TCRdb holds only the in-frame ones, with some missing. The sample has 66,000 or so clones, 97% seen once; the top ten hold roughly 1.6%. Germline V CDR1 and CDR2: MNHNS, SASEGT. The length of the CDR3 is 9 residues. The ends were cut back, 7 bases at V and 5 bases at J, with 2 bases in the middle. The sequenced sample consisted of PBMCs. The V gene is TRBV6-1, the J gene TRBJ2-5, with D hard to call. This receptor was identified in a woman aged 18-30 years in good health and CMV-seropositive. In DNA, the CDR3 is TGTGCCAGCACGGAGACCCAGTACTTC. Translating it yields CASTETQYF.